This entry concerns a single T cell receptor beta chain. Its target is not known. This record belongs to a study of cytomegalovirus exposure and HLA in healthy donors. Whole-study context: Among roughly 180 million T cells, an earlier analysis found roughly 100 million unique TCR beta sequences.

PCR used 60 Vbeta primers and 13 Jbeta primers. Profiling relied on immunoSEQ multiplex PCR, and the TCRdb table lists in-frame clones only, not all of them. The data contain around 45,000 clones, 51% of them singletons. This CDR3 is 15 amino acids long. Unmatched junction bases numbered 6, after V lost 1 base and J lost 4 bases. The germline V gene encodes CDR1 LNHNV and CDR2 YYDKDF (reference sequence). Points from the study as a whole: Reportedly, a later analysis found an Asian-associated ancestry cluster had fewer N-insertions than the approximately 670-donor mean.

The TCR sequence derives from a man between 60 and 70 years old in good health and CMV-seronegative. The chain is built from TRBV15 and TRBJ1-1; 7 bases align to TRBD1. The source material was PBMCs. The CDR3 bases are TGTGCCACCAGCAGAGTTGGTGACAGGGCCACTGAAGCTTTCTTT. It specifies CATSRVGDRATEAFF.